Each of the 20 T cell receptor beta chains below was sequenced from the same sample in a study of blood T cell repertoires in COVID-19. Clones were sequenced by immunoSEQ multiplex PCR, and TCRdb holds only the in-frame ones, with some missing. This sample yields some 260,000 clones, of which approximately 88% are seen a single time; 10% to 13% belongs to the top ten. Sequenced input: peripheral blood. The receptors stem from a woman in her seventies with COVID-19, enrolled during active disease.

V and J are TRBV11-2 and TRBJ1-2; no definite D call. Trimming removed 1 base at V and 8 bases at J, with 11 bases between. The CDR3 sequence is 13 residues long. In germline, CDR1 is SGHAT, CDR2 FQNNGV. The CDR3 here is CASSLVAGNGYTF. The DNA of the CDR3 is TGTGCCAGCAGCTTAGTTGCGGGAAACGGCTACACCTTC.

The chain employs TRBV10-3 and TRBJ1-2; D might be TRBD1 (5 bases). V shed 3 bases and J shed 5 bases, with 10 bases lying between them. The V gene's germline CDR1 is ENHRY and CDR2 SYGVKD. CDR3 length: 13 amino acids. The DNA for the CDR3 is TGTGCCATCAGTGACCCAAGACAGTATGGCTACACCTTC. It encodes CAISDPRQYGYTF.

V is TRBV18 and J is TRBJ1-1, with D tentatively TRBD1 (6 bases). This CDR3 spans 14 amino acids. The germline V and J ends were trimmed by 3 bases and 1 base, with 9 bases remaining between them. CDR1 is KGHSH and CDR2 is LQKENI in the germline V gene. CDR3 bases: TGTGCCAGCTCACCGATGGACAGGAACACTGAAGCTTTCTTT. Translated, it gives CASSPMDRNTEAFF.

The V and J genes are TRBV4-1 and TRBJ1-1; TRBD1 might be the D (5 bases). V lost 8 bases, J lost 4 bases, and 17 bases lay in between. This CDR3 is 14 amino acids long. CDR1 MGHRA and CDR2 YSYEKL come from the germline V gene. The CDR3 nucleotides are TGCGCCAGCTTATTTTCCGGCAGGGCCACTGAAGCTTTCTTT. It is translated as CASLFSGRATEAFF.

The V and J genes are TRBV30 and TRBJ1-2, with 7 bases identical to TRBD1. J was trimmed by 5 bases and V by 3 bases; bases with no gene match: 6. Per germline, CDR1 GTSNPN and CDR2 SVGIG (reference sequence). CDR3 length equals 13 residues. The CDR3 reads CAWRRDSRYGYTF. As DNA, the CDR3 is TGTGCCTGGAGGAGGGACAGTCGATATGGCTACACCTTC.

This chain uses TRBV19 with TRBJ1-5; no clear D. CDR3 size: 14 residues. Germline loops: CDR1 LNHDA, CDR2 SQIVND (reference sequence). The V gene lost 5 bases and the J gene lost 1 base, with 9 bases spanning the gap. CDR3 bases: TGTGCCAGTAGTTCGGGGAGGAGCAATCAGCCCCAGCATTTT. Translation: CASSSGRSNQPQHF.

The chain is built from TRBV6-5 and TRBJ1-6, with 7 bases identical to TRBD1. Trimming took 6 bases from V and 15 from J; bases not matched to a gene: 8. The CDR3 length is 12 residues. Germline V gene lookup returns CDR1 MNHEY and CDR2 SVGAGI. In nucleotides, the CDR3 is TGTGCCAGCAGCTTAACAGGGGCGCACCTCCACTTT. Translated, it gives CASSLTGAHLHF.

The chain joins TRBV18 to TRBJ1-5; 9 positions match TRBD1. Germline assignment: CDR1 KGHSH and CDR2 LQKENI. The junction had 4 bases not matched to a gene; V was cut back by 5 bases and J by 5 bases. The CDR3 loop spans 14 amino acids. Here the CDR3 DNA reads TGTGCCAGCTCAATAGACAGGGGGTATCAGCCCCAGCATTTT. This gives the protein CASSIDRGYQPQHF.

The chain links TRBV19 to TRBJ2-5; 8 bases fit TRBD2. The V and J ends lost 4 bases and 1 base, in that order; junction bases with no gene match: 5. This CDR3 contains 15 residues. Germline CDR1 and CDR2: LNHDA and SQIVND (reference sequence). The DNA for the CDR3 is TGTGCCAGTAGTACCTTTAGCGGGGCCCAAGAGACCCAGTACTTC. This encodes CASSTFSGAQETQYF.

The CDR3 DNA follows: TGTGCCAGCAGCTCGAATTCACCCCTCCACTTT. Protein sequence: CASSSNSPLHF. The chain couples TRBV7-9 to TRBJ1-6; D is undetermined. The CDR3 is 11 residues long. Germline V lookup: CDR1 SEHNR, CDR2 FQNEAQ (reference sequence). V lost 4 bases to trimming and J lost 7 bases, with 2 bases between them.

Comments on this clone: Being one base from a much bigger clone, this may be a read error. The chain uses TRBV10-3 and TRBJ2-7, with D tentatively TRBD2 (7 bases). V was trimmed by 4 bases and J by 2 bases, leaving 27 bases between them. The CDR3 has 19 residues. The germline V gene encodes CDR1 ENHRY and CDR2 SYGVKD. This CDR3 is CAISGKGGGGPPGAYEQYF. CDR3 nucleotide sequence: TGTGCCATCAGTGGGAAGGGGGGGGGCGGGCCACCGGGGGCCTACGAGCAGTACTTC.

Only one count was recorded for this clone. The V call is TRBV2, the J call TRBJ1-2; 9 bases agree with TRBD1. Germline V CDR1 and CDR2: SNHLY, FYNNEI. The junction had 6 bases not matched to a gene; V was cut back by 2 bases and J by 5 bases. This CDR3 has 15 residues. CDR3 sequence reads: CASSETGGGRYGYTF. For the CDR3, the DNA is TGTGCCAGCAGTGAAACAGGGGGCGGAAGGTATGGCTACACCTTC.

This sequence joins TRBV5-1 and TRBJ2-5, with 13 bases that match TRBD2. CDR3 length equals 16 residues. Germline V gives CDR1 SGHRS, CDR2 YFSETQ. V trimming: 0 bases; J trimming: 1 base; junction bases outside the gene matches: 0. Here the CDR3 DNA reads TGCGCCAGCAGCTTGGGACTAGCGGGAGGCCAAGAGACCCAGTACTTC. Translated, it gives CASSLGLAGGQETQYF. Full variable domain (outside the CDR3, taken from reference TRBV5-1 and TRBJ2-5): KAGVTQTPRYLIKTRGQQVTLSCSPISGHRSVSWYQQTPGQGLQFLFEYFSETQRNKGNFPGRFSGRQFSNSRSEMNVSTLELGDSALYLCASSLGLAGGQETQYFGPGTRLLVL.

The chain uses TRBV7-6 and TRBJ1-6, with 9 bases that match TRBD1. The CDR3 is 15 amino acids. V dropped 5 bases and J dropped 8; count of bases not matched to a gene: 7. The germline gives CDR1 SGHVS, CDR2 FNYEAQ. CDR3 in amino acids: CASSPRTGEDSPLHF. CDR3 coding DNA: TGTGCCAGCAGCCCCCGGACAGGGGAGGATTCACCCCTCCACTTT.

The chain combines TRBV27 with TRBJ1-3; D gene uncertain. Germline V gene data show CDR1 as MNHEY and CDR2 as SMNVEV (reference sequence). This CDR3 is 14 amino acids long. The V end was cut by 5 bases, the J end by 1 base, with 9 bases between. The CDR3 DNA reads TGTGCCAGCAGTCCACGAGGGTCTGGAAACACCATATATTTT. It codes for CASSPRGSGNTIYF.

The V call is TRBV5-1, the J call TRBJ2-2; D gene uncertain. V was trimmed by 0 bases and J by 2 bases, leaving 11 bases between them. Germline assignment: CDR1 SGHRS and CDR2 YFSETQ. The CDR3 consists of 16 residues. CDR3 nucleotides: TGCGCCAGCAGCTTGGCTGGGCCAACAAACACCGGGGAGCTGTTTTTT. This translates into CASSLAGPTNTGELFF. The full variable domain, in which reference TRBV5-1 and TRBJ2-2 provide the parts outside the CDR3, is KAGVTQTPRYLIKTRGQQVTLSCSPISGHRSVSWYQQTPGQGLQFLFEYFSETQRNKGNFPGRFSGRQFSNSRSEMNVSTLELGDSALYLCASSLAGPTNTGELFFGEGSRLTVL.

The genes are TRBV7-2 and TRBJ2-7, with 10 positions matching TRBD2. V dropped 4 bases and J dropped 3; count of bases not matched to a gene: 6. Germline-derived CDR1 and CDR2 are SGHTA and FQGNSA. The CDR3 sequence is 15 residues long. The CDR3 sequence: CASSYRTSGYYEQYF. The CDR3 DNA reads TGTGCCAGCAGCTATAGGACTAGCGGATACTACGAGCAGTACTTC.

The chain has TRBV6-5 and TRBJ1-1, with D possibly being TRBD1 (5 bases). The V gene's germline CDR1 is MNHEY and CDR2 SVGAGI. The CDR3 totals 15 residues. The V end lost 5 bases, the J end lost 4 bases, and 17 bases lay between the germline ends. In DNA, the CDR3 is TGTGCCAGCAGTCCCGTCGGGGGATATATCACTGAAGCTTTCTTT. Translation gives CASSPVGGYITEAFF.

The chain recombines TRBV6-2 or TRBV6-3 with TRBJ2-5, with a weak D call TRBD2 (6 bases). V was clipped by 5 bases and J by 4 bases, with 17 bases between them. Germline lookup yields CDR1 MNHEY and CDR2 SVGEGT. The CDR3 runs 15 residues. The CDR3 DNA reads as TGTGCCAGCAGTGACGGGACTGCCGGTAGAGAGACCCAGTACTTC. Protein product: CASSDGTAGRETQYF.

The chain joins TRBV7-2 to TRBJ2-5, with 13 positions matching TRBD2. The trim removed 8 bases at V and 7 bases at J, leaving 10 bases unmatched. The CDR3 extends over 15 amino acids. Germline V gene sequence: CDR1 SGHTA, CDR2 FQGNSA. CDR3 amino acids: CASGRLAGGEGTQYF. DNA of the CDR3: TGTGCCAGCGGACGACTAGCGGGAGGTGAGGGGACCCAGTACTTC.